This T cell receptor beta chain is from a study of beta chain features in type 1 diabetes. Study-wide points: TCRB CDR3 length was moderately but significantly reduced in all four CD4+ subsets of Type 1 diabetes patients.

The investigators reverse transcribed all of the isolated RNA, so they sequenced expressed TCRB transcripts. Assay: immunoSEQ multiplex PCR; the TCRdb copy retains only in-frame clones and omits some. The table has 150,000 to 200,000 clones, 7.8% seen once. Cell sorting via CD45RO/CCR7/CD25/CD127/CD95/CD27 was performed to obtain CD4+ naive, central memory, regulatory and stem cell-like memory cells. Purity above 95% was achieved in all sorted populations. This clone occurred a few times. Its cognate antigen is unknown. Sample: central memory CD4+ T cells from blood. The receptor was isolated from a woman aged 40 to 55 with type 1 diabetes.

In DNA, the CDR3 is TGTGCCTGGACAGGCCCCGGGACAGGGGTCTACGAGCAGTACTTC. Translated: CAWTGPGTGVYEQYF. The chain recombines TRBV30 with TRBJ2-7; the match to TRBD1 covers 10 bases. Germline V gives CDR1 GTSNPN, CDR2 SVGIG (reference sequence). V lost 4 bases to trimming and J lost 3 bases; unmatched junction nucleotides: 9. This CDR3 has 15 amino acids.